The clone carrying this TCR beta chain was seen a single time. This entry belongs to a study of T cell changes during pregnancy in multiple sclerosis. The data were produced by immunoSEQ multiplex PCR, yet TCRdb's version contains in-frame clones alone and is incomplete. The data contain approximately 59,000 clones, 91% of them seen just once; the ten biggest clones take up roughly 1.4%. Germline V gives CDR1 SGHRS, CDR2 YFSETQ. The germline V and J ends were trimmed by 0 bases and 0 bases, with 12 bases remaining between them. This CDR3 is 16 amino acids long. This receptor was identified in a female donor in good health, enrolled as a control in a pregnancy study. This sequence joins TRBV5-1 and TRBJ1-1; the D is unclear. Sample: peripheral blood, taken in the third trimester of pregnancy. CDR3 DNA: TGCGCCAGCAGCTTGGTAGCCGGAAAACTGAACACTGAAGCTTTCTTT. Translating it yields CASSLVAGKLNTEAFF.